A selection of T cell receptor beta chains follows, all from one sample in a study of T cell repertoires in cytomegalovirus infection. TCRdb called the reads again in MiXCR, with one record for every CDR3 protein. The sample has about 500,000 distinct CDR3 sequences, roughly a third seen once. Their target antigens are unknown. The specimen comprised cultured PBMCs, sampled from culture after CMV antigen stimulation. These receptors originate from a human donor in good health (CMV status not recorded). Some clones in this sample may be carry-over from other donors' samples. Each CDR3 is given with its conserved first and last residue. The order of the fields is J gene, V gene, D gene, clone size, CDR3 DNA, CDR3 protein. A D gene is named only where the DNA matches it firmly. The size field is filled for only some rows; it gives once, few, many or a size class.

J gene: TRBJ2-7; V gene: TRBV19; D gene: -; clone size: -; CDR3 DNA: TGTGCCAGTAGTATAGCGGGGGAGCAGTACTTC; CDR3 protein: CASSIAGEQYF
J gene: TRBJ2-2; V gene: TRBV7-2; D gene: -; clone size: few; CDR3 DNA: TGTGCCAGCAGACGAACAGCCGGGATTTTGACCGGGGAGCTGTTTTTT; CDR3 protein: CASRRTAGILTGELFF
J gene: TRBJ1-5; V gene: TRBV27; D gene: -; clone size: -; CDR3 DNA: TGTGCCAGCAGTTTAGTAGGGGGGAGAGGGAGTCAGCCCCAGCATTTT; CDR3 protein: CASSLVGGRGSQPQHF
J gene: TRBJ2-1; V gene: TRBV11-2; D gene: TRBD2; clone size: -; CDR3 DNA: TGTGCCAGCAGCTTAGCTCTCGGGGGGGTGCGGGAGCAGTTCTTC; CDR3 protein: CASSLALGGVREQFF
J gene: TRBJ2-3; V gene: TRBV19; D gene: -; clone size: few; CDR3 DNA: TGTGCCAGTAGTCCCCAAACCATGGGGGCAGCAGATACGCAGTATTTT; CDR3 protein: CASSPQTMGAADTQYF
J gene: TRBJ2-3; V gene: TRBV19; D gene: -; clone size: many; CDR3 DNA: TGTGCCAGTAGTATAGTGGACGTAGCGGATACGCAGTATTTT; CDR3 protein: CASSIVDVADTQYF
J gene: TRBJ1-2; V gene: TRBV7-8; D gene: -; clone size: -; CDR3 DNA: TGTGCCAGCAGCTTAGGACCAGGGGCTGGCTACACCTTC; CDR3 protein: CASSLGPGAGYTF
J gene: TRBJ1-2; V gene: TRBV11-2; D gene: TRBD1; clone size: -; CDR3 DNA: TGTGCCAGCAGCATGGACAGGAGGACTGGCTACACCTTC; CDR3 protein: CASSMDRRTGYTF
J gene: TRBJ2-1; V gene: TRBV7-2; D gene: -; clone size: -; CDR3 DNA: TGTGCCAGCAGCTGGGGGTACTTTGGTGAGCAGTTCTTC; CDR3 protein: CASSWGYFGEQFF
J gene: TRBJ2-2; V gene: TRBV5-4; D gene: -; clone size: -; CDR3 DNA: TGTGCCAGCAGCTTGGAACCTGGACTAAACACCGGGGAGCTGTTTTTT; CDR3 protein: CASSLEPGLNTGELFF
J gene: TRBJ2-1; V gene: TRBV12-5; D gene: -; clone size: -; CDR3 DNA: TGTGCTAGTAACACGGAGTACAATGAGCAGTTCTTC; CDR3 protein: CASNTEYNEQFF
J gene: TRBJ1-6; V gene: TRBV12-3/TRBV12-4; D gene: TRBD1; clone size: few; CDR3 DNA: TGTGCCAGCAGTGGCCGGGACAGGGGTCGGTCCTATAATTCACCCCTCCACTTT; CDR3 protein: CASSGRDRGRSYNSPLHF
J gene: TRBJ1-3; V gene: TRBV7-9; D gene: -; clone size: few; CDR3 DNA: TGTGCCAGCAGCTCGGAAACTGCCGGAAACACCATATATTTT; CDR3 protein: CASSSETAGNTIYF
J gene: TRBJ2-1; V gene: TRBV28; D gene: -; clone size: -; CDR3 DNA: TGTGCCAGCAGTCCCGGGCCCAACAATGAGCAGTTCTTC; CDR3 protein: CASSPGPNNEQFF